This T cell receptor beta chain was retrieved from a study of cytomegalovirus exposure and HLA in healthy donors. 13 Jbeta primers and 60 Vbeta primers were used for the PCR. Libraries were prepared by immunoSEQ multiplex PCR; TCRdb keeps only in-frame clonotypes and omits some of them. The table shows 130,000 to 150,000 clones, with roughly 80% occurring only once. This CDR3 contains 15 residues. Germline CDR1 SGHTA, CDR2 FQGNSA. Germline trimming cut 4 bases from V and 5 bases from J; bases unmatched to any gene: 6. The chain couples TRBV7-2 to TRBJ2-2; 8 nucleotides match TRBD1. Source material: PBMCs. The source is a woman between 40 and 55 years old in good health and CMV-seropositive. The CDR3 nucleotides read TGTGCCAGCAGCTCGCGGACAGGGTGGACCGGGGAGCTGTTTTTT. This gives the protein CASSSRTGWTGELFF.